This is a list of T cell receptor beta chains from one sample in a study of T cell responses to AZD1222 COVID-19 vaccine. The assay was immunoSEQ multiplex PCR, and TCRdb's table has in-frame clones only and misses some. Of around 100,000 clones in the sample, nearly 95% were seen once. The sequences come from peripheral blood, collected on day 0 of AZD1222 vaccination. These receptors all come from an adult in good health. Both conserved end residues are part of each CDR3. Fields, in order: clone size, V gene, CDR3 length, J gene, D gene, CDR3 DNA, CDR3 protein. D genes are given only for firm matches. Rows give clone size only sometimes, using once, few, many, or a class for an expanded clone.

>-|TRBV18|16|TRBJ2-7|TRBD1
TGTGCCAGCTCACCGAACGGACAAGGGGGCTCCGGGGAGCAGTACTTC
CASSPNGQGGSGEQYF
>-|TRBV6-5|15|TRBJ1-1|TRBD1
TGTGCCAGCAGCAGGGGGCGCGGCTGGGACACTGAAGCTTTCTTT
CASSRGRGWDTEAFF
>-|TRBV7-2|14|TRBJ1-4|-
TGTGCCAGCAGCCGGGACGAAACTAATGAAAAACTGTTTTTT
CASSRDETNEKLFF
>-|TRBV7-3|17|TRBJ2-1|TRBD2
TGTGCCAGCAGCGCCGGGACTAGCGGGGACCCCTACAATGAGCAGTTCTTC
CASSAGTSGDPYNEQFF
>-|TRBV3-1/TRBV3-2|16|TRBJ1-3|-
TGTGCCAGCAGCCCCCGCCTCGGGGACTTTGGAAACACCATATATTTT
CASSPRLGDFGNTIYF
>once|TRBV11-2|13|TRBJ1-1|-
TGTGCCAGCAGCTTAGTGGGTTCGAGTGAAGCTTTCTTT
CASSLVGSSEAFF
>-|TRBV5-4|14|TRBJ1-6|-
TGTGCCAGCAGCTCACAGGGTAGGGATTCACCCCTCCACTTT
CASSSQGRDSPLHF
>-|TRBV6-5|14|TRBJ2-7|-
TGTGCCAGCAGCCCCGGAGGGTTGGCCTACGAGCAGTACTTC
CASSPGGLAYEQYF
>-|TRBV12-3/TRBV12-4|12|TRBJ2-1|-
TGTGCCAGCAGTTTCTGGGGCTATGAGCAGTTCTTC
CASSFWGYEQFF
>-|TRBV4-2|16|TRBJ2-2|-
TGTGCCAGCAGCCAATCGGAGGGGGCTGGCACCGGGGAGCTGTTTTTT
CASSQSEGAGTGELFF
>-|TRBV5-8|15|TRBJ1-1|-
TGTGCCAGCAGCTTTGACGTGGTCCCGGGCACTGAAGCTTTCTTT
CASSFDVVPGTEAFF
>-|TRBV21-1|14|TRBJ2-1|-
TGTGCCAGCAGGGGCGGGGCTCGTAACAATGAGCAGTTCTTC
CASRGGARNNEQFF
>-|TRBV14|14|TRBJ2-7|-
TGTGCCAGCAGCCGCTTCTTTTCGTCCTACGAGCAGTACTTC
CASSRFFSSYEQYF
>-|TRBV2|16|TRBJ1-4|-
TGTGCCAGCATAGGCCCTCCAGGGGCCCAGAATGAAAAACTGTTTTTT
CASIGPPGAQNEKLFF
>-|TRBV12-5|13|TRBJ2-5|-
TGTGCTAGTGGTTTGGGGGGGCTCGAGACCCAGTACTTC
CASGLGGLETQYF
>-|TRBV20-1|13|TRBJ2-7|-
TGCAGTGCTAGTTTGGGCGTAACCTACGAGCAGTACTTC
CSASLGVTYEQYF
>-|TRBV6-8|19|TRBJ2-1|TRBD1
TGTGCCAGCAGTCCCCGCCGGGACAGGCTATCAAATTTTAACAATGAGCAGTTCTTC
CASSPRRDRLSNFNNEQFF
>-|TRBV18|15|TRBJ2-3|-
TGTGCCAGCTCACCGGGGGGTTTCGGCACAGATACGCAGTATTTT
CASSPGGFGTDTQYF
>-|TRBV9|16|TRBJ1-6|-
TGTGCCAGCAGCGTAGATCTGAGCTCCTATAATTCACCCCTCCACTTT
CASSVDLSSYNSPLHF
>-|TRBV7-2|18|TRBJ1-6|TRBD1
TGTGCCAGCAGCTTAGCGACAGGGGGCGCAGGATATAATTCACCCCTCCACTTT
CASSLATGGAGYNSPLHF
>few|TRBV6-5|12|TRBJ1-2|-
TGTGCCAGCAGTTACGACTTCTTAGGGTACACCTTC
CASSYDFLGYTF
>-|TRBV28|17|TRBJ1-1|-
TGTGCCAGCAGTTTACGGAAAGGGGGGGCTGGTGGGACTGAAGCTTTCTTT
CASSLRKGGAGGTEAFF
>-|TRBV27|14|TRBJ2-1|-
TGTGCCAGCAGTCCCCTTAGCGGAAACAATGAGCAGTTCTTC
CASSPLSGNNEQFF
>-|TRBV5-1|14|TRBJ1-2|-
TGCGCCAGCAGCTTGGGGGTAAAGGGGGATGGCTACACCTTC
CASSLGVKGDGYTF
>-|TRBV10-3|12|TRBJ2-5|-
TGTGCCATCAGTGGGCCCCGAGGGACCCAGTACTTC
CAISGPRGTQYF
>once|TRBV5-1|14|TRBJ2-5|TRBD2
TGCGCCAGCAGCACGGGACTAGAGGGAGAGACCCAGTACTTC
CASSTGLEGETQYF
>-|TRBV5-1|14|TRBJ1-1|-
TGCGCCAGCAGCTTGAGGTCAGGGGAGGCTGAAGCTTTCTTT
CASSLRSGEAEAFF
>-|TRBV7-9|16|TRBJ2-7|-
TGTGCCAGCAGCTTAGTGAGTGGTCGGTGGTCCTACGAGCAGTACTTC
CASSLVSGRWSYEQYF
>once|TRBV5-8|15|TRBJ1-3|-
TGTGCCAGCAGCTTGGACAGCTACTCTGGAAACACCATATATTTT
CASSLDSYSGNTIYF
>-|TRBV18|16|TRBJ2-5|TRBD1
TGTGCCAGCTCACCAACGGGACAGAGTGAGTCTGAGACCCAGTACTTC
CASSPTGQSESETQYF
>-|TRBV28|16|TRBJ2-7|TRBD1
TGTGCCAGCAGCGTCCCCGGACAGGGGGCGAGAATGGGGCAGTACTTC
CASSVPGQGARMGQYF
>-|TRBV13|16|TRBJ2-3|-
TGTGCCAGCAGCTTAAAACTGGCGGCTAGCACAGATACGCAGTATTTT
CASSLKLAASTDTQYF
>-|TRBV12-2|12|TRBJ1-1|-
TGTGCAAGTCGCCCTAGACAGACTGAAGTTTTCTTT
CASRPRQTEVFF
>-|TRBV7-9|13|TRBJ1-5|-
TGTGCCAGCAGCGTGCAGGGGAGTCAGCCCCAGCATTTT
CASSVQGSQPQHF
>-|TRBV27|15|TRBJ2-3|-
TGTGCCAGCAGTTTCCGAGCGGCGGGCCCAGATACGCAGTATTTT
CASSFRAAGPDTQYF
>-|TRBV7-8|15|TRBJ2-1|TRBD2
TGTGCCAGCAGCCCCCGACTAGCGCACTACAATGAGCAGTTCTTC
CASSPRLAHYNEQFF
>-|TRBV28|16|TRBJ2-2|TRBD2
TGTGCCAGCCGTGACTTTAGCGGGGCGAACACCGGGGAGCTGTTTTTT
CASRDFSGANTGELFF
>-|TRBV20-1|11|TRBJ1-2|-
TGCATTCCACGAGGGGGTCGTGGCTACACCTTC
CIPRGGRGYTF
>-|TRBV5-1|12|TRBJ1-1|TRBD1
TGCGCCAGCAGCCCAGGACAGGAGAAAGCTTTCTTT
CASSPGQEKAFF
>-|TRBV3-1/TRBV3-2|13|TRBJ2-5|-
TGTGCCAGCAGCCTGGGGCCCGATCGGACCCAGTACTTC
CASSLGPDRTQYF
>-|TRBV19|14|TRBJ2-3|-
TGTGCCAGTAGTATACTAGCCCACACAGATACGCAGTATTTT
CASSILAHTDTQYF
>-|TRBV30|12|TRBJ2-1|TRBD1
TGTGCCTGCAACGACAGGGTTAATGAGCAGTTCTTC
CACNDRVNEQFF
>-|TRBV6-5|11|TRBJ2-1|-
TGTGCCAGCAGTTACTCCCTAGAGCAGTTCTTC
CASSYSLEQFF
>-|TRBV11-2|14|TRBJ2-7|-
TGTGCCAGCAGCCCACGACAGAGCCGCTACGAGCAGTACTTC
CASSPRQSRYEQYF
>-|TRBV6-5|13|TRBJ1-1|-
TGTGCCACCAACCCTTGGGGGGGCACTGAAGCTTTCTTT
CATNPWGGTEAFF
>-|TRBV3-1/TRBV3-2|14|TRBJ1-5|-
TGTGCCAGCAGCCAATCAGGCAGCAATCAGCCCCAGCATTTT
CASSQSGSNQPQHF
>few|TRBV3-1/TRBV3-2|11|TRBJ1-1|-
TGTGCCAGCAGCCAAGGGGGTGAAGCTTTCTTT
CASSQGGEAFF
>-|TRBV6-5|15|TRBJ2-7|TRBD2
TGTGCCAGCAGTTACTCGGGACTAGCTACGGGAGAGCAGTACTTC
CASSYSGLATGEQYF
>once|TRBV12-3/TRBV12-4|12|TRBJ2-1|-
TGTGCCAGCAGTTTCCTAGCGTCTGAGCAGTTCTTC
CASSFLASEQFF
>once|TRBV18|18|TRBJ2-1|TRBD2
TGTGCCAGCTCACCAGCCGACCCGACTAGCGGAGTCTACAATGAGCAGTTCTTC
CASSPADPTSGVYNEQFF
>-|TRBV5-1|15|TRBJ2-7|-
TGCGCCAGCAGCTTGGAGGGAGCGACCTCCTACGAGCAGTACTTC
CASSLEGATSYEQYF
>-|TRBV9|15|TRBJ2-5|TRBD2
TGTGCCAGCAGCGTAAGGGGGACTAGCGAAGAGACCCAGTACTTC
CASSVRGTSEETQYF
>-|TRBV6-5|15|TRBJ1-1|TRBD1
TGTGCCAGCAAAATGACAGGGGTTATGAACACTGAAGCTTTCTTT
CASKMTGVMNTEAFF
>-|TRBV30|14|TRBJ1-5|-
TGTGCCTGGGGGAAGACAGCCGGAGATAGGGCCCAGCATTTT
CAWGKTAGDRAQHF